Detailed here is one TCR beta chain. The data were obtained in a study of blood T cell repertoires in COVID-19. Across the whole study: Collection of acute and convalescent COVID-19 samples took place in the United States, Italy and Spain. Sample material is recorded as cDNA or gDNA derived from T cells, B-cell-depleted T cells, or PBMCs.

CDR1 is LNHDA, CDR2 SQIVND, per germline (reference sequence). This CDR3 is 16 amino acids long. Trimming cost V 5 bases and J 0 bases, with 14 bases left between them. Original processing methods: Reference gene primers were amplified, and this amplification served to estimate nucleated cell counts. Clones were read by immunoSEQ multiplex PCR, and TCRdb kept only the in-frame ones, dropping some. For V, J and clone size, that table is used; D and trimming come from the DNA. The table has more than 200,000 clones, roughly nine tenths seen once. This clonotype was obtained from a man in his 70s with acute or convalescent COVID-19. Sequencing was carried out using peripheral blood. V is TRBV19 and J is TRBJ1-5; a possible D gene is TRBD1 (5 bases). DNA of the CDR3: TGTGCCAGTAGTTCTAGACAGTTAAATAGCAATCAGCCCCAGCATTTT. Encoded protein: CASSSRQLNSNQPQHF.